This TCR beta chain was sequenced for a study of blood T cells in healthy people across ages. Study-wide findings and caveats: Both naive CD4+ cell counts and diversity were greater in long-lived donors than in aged donors. Per million T cells, the diversity of TCR beta decreased roughly linearly as age advanced.

The germline V gene has CDR1 ENHRY and CDR2 SYGVKD. The CDR3 length is 14 residues. V was pared by 6 bases and J by 5 bases, with 6 bases of the junction left unmatched. Only a few counts were recorded for this clonotype. The antigen is unknown. Next came a second PCR, run for about 6 to 12 cycles, which used a sample-barcoded 5' primer along with a J-beta primer mix. TCRdb called the 5' RACE reads again in MiXCR, with one record for every CDR3 protein. The sample includes 1.8 million or so distinct CDR3 sequences, about two fifths of them seen just once. The sample was blood. The receptor was isolated from a human donor in good health. The chain recombines TRBV10-3 with TRBJ2-1; 8 bases are shared with TRBD1. CDR3 amino acids: CAIRDTGQDNEQFF. For the CDR3, the DNA is TGTGCCATCAGGGATACGGGACAGGACAATGAGCAGTTCTTC.